These T cell receptor beta chains were read from a single sample in a study of early T cells in non-severe SARS-CoV-2 infection. MiXCR was run by TCRdb on the 5' RACE reads, yielding one entry per CDR3 protein. The sample gives about 77,000 distinct CDR3 sequences, over 4% of which show up once; 7.3% is in the top ten. The sequenced sample was whole blood, obtained at baseline. The receptors derive from an adult who was a healthcare worker with PCR-confirmed SARS-CoV-2 infection or an uninfected control (not recorded which). Each CDR3 is given with its conserved first and last residue. A D gene is named only where the DNA matches it firmly. Only part of the rows carry a size: once, few, many, or a class if the clone is expanded.

clone size: many; J gene: TRBJ2-7; D gene: TRBD1; V gene: TRBV19; CDR3 protein: CASSPGQGLYEQYF; CDR3 DNA: TGTGCCAGTTCTCCCGGACAGGGTCTCTACGAGCAGTACTTC
clone size: few; J gene: TRBJ1-5; D gene: NA; V gene: TRBV7-9; CDR3 protein: CASSLGRGNSNQPQHF; CDR3 DNA: TGTGCCAGCAGCTTAGGCAGGGGAAATAGCAATCAGCCCCAGCATTTT
clone size: few; J gene: TRBJ1-1; D gene: TRBD1; V gene: TRBV9; CDR3 protein: CASSGGQGNTEAFF; CDR3 DNA: TGTGCCAGCAGCGGAGGACAGGGAAACACTGAAGCTTTCTTT
clone size: many; J gene: TRBJ1-5; D gene: TRBD1; V gene: TRBV18; CDR3 protein: CASQEDRGGNQPQHF; CDR3 DNA: TGTGCCAGCCAAGAGGACAGGGGTGGCAATCAGCCCCAGCATTTT
clone size: few; J gene: TRBJ2-5; D gene: TRBD2; V gene: TRBV7-2; CDR3 protein: CASSFTTSGQETQYF; CDR3 DNA: TGTGCCAGCAGCTTTACGACTAGCGGACAAGAGACCCAGTACTTC
clone size: NA; J gene: TRBJ2-5; D gene: NA; V gene: TRBV11-2; CDR3 protein: CASSPDFQKTQYF; CDR3 DNA: TGTGCCAGCAGCCCGGACTTCCAAAAGACCCAGTACTTC
clone size: many; J gene: TRBJ1-4; D gene: NA; V gene: TRBV19; CDR3 protein: CASSISGVGEKLFF; CDR3 DNA: TGTGCCAGTAGTATTTCAGGGGTTGGTGAAAAACTGTTTTTT
clone size: many; J gene: TRBJ2-7; D gene: TRBD2; V gene: TRBV7-6; CDR3 protein: CASSSGTTSSYEQYF; CDR3 DNA: TGTGCCAGCAGCTCCGGGACTACGAGCTCCTACGAGCAGTACTTC
clone size: few; J gene: TRBJ1-2; D gene: NA; V gene: TRBV20-1; CDR3 protein: CSARSPGGDGYTF; CDR3 DNA: TGCAGTGCTAGATCCCCTGGAGGGGATGGCTACACCTTC
clone size: NA; J gene: TRBJ2-7; D gene: NA; V gene: TRBV12-3/TRBV12-4; CDR3 protein: CASSLTNGAYEQYF; CDR3 DNA: TGTGCCAGCAGTTTAACTAATGGGGCCTACGAGCAGTACTTC
clone size: many; J gene: TRBJ2-3; D gene: NA; V gene: TRBV6-5; CDR3 protein: CASRPLGGSTDTQYF; CDR3 DNA: TGTGCCAGCAGGCCCCTAGGAGGGAGCACAGATACGCAGTATTTT
clone size: NA; J gene: TRBJ1-1; D gene: NA; V gene: TRBV28; CDR3 protein: CASSLRRQGNTEAFF; CDR3 DNA: TGTGCCAGCAGTTTACGCAGGCAGGGGAACACTGAAGCTTTCTTT
clone size: many; J gene: TRBJ2-1; D gene: NA; V gene: TRBV11-3; CDR3 protein: CASSLFSLNSNEQFF; CDR3 DNA: TGTGCCAGCAGCCTCTTTTCCCTTAACTCCAATGAGCAGTTCTTC
clone size: many; J gene: TRBJ1-5; D gene: TRBD1; V gene: TRBV20-1; CDR3 protein: CSARAGGSNQPQHF; CDR3 DNA: TGCAGTGCTAGAGCAGGGGGCAGCAATCAGCCCCAGCATTTT
clone size: few; J gene: TRBJ2-7; D gene: NA; V gene: TRBV9; CDR3 protein: CASSVTGTPSTYEQYF; CDR3 DNA: TGTGCCAGCAGCGTAACCGGGACACCTAGTACCTACGAGCAGTACTTC